Reported below is one T cell receptor (beta chain). The data stem from a study of CD8 T cells in Susac syndrome. Reverse transcription used about 0.45 to 1 ug RNA and random hexamers. MiXCR was run by TCRdb on the immunoSEQ multiplex PCR reads, yielding one entry per CDR3 protein. In the table there are around 120,000 distinct CDR3 sequences, about 92% of which are singletons. The CDR3 totals 18 residues. Unmatched junction bases numbered 9, after V lost 4 bases and J lost 1 base. Germline CDR1 and CDR2: SGDLS and YYNGEE. Source material: CD4+ T cells from PBMCs. This sequence joins TRBV9 and TRBJ2-5; 14 bases align to TRBD2. The TCR sequence derives from a human donor with multiple sclerosis. The CDR3 nucleotides read TGTGCCAGCAGCCCAGGGACTAGCGGGGGTTCTTCCCAAGAGACCCAGTACTTC. Translated, it gives CASSPGTSGGSSQETQYF. The full variable domain, with the rest looked up from reference TRBV9 and TRBJ2-5, is DSGVTQTPKHLITATGQRVTLRCSPRSGDLSVYWYQQSLDQGLQFLIQYYNGEERAKGNILERFSAQQFPDLHSELNLSSLELGDSALYFCASSPGTSGGSSQETQYFGPGTRLLVL.